This TCR beta chain emerged from a study of blood T cells in healthy people across ages. This CDR3 has 15 amino acids. The V gene lost 6 bases and the J gene lost 1 base, with 14 bases spanning the gap. A J-beta primer mix and a sample-barcoded 5' primer were used in a second PCR of roughly 6 to 11 cycles. Using its own MiXCR run on the 5' RACE reads, TCRdb lists one record per CDR3 protein. The sample yields approximately 1,000,000 distinct CDR3 sequences, 40% to 55% seen once. The sample holds a few counts of this clonotype. The V gene is TRBV12-3 or TRBV12-4, the J gene TRBJ2-3, with a weak D call TRBD1 (5 bases). The specimen was blood. The receptor's source is a woman aged 60-75 years in good health. CDR3 amino acids: CASSLGVSGTDTQYF. The CDR3 DNA sequence: TGTGCCAGCAGCCTAGGGGTCTCTGGCACAGATACGCAGTATTTT.